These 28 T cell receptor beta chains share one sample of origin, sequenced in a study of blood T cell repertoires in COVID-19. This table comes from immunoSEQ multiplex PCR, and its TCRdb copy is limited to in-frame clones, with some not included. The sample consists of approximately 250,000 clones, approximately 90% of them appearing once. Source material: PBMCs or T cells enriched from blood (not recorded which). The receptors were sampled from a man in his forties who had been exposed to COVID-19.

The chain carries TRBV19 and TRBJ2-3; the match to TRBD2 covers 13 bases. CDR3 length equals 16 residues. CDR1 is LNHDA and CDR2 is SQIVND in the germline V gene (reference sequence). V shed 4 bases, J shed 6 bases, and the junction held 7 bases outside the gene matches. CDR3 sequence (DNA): TGTGCCAGTAGTACGCGGACTAGCGGGAGTAGGGATACGCAGTATTTT. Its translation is CASSTRTSGSRDTQYF. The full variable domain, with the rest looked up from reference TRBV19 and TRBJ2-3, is DGGITQSPKYLFRKEGQNVTLSCEQNLNHDAMYWYRQDPGQGLRLIYYSQIVNDFQKGDIAEGYSVSREKKESFPLTVTSAQKNPTAFYLCASSTRTSGSRDTQYFGPGTRLTVL.

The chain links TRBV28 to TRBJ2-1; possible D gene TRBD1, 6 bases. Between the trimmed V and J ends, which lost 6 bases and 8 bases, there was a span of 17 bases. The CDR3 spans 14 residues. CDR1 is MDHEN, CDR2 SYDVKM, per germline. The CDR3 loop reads CASRGTKRYDEQFF. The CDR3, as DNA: TGTGCCAGCAGGGGGACAAAGAGATACGATGAGCAGTTCTTC.

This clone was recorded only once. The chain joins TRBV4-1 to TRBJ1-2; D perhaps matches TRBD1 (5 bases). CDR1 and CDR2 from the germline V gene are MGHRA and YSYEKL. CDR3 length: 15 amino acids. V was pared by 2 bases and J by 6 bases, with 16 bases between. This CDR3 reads CASSQFLTVHNGYTF. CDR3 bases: TGCGCCAGCAGCCAATTCTTGACAGTTCATAATGGCTACACCTTC.

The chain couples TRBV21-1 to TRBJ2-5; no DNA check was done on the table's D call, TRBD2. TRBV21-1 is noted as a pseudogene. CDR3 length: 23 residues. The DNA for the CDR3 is TGTGCCAGCAGCAAAGTATTCCCCTGCGCGGGGTCCGACCCCAAACCGTACCAAGAGACCCAGTACTTC. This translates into CASSKVFPCAGSDPKPYQETQYF.

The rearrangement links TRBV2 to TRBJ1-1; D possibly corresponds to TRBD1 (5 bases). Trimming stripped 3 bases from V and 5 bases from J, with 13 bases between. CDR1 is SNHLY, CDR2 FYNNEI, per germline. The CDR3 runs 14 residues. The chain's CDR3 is CASSDRPKGTEAFF. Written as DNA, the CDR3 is TGTGCCAGCAGTGACAGGCCAAAGGGGACTGAAGCTTTCTTT.

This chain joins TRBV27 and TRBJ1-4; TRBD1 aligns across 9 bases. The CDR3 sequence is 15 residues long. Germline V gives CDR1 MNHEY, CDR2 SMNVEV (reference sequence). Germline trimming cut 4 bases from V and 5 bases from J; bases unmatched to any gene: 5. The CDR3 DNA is TGTGCCAGCAGTTACAGGGGGCGGTTCAATGAAAAACTGTTTTTT. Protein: CASSYRGRFNEKLFF.

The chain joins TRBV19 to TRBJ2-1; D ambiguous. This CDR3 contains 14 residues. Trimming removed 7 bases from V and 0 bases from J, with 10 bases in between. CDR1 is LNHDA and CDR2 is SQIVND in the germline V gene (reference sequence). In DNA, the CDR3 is TGTGCCAGTAAGAGGATTAGCTCCTACAATGAGCAGTTCTTC. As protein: CASKRISSYNEQFF.

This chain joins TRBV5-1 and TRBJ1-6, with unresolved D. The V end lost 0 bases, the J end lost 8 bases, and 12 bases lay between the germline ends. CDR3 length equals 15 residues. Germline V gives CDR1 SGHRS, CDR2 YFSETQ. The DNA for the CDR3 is TGCGCCAGCAGCTTGGTCCCGGAGGCTTATTCACCCCTCCACTTT. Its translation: CASSLVPEAYSPLHF.

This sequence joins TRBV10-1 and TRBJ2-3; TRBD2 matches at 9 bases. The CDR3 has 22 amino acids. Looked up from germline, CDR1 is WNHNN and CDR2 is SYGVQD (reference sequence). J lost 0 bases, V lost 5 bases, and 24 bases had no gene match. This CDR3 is CASSSDLKAGGTSGASTDTQYF. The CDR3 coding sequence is TGCGCCAGCAGTAGTGATTTGAAAGCGGGAGGAACGAGTGGGGCTAGCACAGATACGCAGTATTTT.

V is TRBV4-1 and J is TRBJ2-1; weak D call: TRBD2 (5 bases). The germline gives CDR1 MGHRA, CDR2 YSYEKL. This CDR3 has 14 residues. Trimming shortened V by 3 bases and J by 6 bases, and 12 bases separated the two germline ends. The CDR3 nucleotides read TGCGCCAGCAGCCATGTCGCGACTACCAATGAGCAGTTCTTC. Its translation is CASSHVATTNEQFF.

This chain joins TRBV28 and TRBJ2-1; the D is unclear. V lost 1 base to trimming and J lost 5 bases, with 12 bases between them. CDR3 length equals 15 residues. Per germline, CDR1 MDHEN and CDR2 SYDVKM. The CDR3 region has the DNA TGTGCCAGCAGTTTATCCAGTTACAGAGACAATGAGCAGTTCTTC. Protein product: CASSLSSYRDNEQFF.

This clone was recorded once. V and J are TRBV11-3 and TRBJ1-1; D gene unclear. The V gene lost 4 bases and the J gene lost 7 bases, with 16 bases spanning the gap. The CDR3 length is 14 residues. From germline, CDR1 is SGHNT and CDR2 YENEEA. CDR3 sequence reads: CASSSDPSRIEAFF. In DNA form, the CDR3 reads TGTGCCAGCAGCTCCGACCCTAGCCGGATTGAAGCTTTCTTT.

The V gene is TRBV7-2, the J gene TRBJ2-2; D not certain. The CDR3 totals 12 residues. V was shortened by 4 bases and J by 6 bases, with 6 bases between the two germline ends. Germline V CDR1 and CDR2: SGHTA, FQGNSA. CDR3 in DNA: TGTGCCAGCAGCTATTCGGCCGGGGAGCTGTTTTTT. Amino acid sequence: CASSYSAGELFF.

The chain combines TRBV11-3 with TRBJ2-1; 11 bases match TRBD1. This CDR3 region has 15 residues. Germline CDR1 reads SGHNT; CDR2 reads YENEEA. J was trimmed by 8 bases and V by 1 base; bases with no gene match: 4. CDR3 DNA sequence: TGTGCCAGCAGCTTAGGGACAGGGGGCATGGATGAGCAGTTCTTC. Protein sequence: CASSLGTGGMDEQFF.

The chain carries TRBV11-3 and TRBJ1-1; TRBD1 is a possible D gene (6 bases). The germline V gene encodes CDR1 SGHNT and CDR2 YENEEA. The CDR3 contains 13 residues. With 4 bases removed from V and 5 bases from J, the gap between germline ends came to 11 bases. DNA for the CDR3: TGTGCCAGCAGCTCGGACAGCCGGACTGAAGCTTTCTTT. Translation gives CASSSDSRTEAFF.

The CDR3 region has the DNA TGTGCCAGCAGCTTAAGTTCCGGGACAGACCTCACCGGGGAGCTGTTTTTT. Protein: CASSLSSGTDLTGELFF. The V call is TRBV11-3, the J call TRBJ2-2, with 7 nucleotides matching TRBD1. The CDR3 runs 17 residues. The V gene's germline CDR1 is SGHNT and CDR2 YENEEA. The V and J ends lost 2 bases and 4 bases, in that order; junction bases with no gene match: 10.

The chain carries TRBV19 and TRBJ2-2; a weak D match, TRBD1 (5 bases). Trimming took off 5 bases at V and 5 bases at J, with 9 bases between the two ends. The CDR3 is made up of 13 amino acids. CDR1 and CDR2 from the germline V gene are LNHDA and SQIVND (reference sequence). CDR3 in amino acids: CASSWGRTGELFF. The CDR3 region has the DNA TGTGCCAGTAGTTGGGGCCGTACCGGGGAGCTGTTTTTT.

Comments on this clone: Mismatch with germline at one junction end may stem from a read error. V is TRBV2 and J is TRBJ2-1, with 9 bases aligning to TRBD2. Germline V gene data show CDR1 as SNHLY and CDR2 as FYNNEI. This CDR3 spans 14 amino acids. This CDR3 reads CASSEKYGSGSRIF. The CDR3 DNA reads TGTGCCAGCAGTGAAAAGTATGGTAGCGGGAGTAGGATCTTC.

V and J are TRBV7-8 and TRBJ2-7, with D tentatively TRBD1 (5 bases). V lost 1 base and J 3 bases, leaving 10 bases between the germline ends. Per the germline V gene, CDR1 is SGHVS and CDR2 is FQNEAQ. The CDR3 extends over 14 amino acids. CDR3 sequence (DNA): TGTGCCAGCAGCTTAGTATCAGGGAACTACGAGCAGTACTTC. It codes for CASSLVSGNYEQYF.

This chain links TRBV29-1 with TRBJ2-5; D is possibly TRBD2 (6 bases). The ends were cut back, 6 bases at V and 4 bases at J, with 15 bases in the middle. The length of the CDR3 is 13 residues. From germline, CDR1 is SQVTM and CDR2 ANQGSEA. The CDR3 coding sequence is TGCAGCGTGGACTCTAGCGTGCGAGAGACCCAGTACTTC. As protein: CSVDSSVRETQYF.

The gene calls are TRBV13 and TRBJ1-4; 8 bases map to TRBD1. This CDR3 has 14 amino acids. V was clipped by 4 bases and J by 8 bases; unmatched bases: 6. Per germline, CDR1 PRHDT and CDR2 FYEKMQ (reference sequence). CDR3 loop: CASSYATGEEKLFF. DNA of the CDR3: TGTGCCAGCAGCTACGCGACAGGGGAAGAAAAACTGTTTTTT.

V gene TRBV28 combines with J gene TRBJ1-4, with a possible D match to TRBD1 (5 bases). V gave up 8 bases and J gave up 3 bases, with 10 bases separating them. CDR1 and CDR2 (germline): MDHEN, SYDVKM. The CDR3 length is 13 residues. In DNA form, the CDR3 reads TGTGCCAGCGGGGTACAGGCTAATGAAAAACTGTTTTTT. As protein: CASGVQANEKLFF.

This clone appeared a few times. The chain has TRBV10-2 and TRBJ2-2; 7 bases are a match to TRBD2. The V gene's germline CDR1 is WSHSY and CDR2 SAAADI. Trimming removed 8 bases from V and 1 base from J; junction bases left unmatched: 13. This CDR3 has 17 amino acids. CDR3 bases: TGCGCCAGCCTAGTTGGTGCGGGAGTGAGGAACACCGGGGAGCTGTTTTTT. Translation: CASLVGAGVRNTGELFF.

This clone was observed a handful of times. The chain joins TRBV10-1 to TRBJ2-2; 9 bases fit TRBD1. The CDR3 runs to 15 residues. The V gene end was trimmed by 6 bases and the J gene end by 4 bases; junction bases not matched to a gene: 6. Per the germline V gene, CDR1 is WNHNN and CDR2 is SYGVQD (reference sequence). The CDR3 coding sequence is TGCGCCAGCAGAGCCGGGACAGGGCTCACCGGGGAGCTGTTTTTT. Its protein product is CASRAGTGLTGELFF.

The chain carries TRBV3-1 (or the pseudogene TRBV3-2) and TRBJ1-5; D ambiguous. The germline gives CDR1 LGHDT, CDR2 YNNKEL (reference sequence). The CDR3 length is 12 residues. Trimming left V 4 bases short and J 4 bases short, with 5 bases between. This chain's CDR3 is CASSLSNQPQHF. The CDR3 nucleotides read TGTGCCAGCAGCCTTTCAAATCAGCCCCAGCATTTT.

CDR3 coding DNA: TGCGCCAGCAGCGCCGGGTACAACTACGAGCAGTACTTC. Translation gives CASSAGYNYEQYF. The chain recombines TRBV5-1 with TRBJ2-7; no clear D. The germline V and J ends were trimmed by 4 bases and 3 bases, with 11 bases remaining between them. CDR1 SGHRS and CDR2 YFSETQ come from the germline V gene. The CDR3 extends over 13 amino acids.

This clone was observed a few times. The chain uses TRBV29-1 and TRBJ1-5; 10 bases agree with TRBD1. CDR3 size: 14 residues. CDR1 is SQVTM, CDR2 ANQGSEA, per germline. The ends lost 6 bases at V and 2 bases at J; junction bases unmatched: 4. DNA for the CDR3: TGCAGCGTAGGGGACAGGGGCGGCAATCAGCCCCAGCATTTT. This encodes CSVGDRGGNQPQHF.

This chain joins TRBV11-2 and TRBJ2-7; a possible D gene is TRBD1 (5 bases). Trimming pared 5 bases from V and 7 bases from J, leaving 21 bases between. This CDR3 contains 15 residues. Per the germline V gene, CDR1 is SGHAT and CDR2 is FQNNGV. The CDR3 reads CASSPRPEPGREQYF. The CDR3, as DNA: TGTGCCAGCAGCCCCAGGCCCGAGCCAGGGCGGGAGCAGTACTTC. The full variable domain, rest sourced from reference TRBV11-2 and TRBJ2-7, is EAGVAQSPRYKIIEKRQSVAFWCNPISGHATLYWYQQILGQGPKLLIQFQNNGVVDDSQLPKDRFSAERLKGVDSTLKIQPAKLEDSAVYLCASSPRPEPGREQYFGPGTRLTVT.